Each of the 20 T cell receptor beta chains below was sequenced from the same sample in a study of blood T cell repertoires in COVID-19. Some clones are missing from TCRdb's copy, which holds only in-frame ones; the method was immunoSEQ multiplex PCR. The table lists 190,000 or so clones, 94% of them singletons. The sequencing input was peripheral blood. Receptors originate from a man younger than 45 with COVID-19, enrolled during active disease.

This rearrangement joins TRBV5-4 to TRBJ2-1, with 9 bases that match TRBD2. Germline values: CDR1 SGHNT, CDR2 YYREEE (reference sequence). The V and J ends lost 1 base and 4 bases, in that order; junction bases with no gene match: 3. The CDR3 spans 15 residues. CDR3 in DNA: TGTGCCAGCAGCTTGTCTAGCGGGGAGTACAATGAGCAGTTCTTC. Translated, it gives CASSLSSGEYNEQFF.

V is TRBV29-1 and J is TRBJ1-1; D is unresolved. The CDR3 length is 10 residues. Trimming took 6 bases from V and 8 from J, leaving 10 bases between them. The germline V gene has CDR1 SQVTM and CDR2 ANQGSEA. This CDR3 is CSVADREAFF. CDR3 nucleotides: TGCAGCGTCGCGGATCGGGAAGCTTTCTTT.

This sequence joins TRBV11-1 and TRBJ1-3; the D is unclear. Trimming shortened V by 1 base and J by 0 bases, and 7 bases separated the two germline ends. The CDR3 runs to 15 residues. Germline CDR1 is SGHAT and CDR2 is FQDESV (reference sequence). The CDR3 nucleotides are TGTGCCAGCAGCTTAGGATTGAGCTCTGGAAACACCATATATTTT. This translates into CASSLGLSSGNTIYF.

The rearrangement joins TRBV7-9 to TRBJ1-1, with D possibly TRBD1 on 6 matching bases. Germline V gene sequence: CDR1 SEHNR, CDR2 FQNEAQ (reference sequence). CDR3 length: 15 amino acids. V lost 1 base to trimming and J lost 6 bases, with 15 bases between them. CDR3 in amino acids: CASSLERGRGAEAFF. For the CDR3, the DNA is TGTGCCAGCAGCTTAGAAAGGGGCAGGGGAGCTGAAGCTTTCTTT.

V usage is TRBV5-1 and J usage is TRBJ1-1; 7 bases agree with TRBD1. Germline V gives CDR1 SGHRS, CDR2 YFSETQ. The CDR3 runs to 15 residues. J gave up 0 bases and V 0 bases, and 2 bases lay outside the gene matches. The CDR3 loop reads CASSLDRGMNTEAFF. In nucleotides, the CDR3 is TGCGCCAGCAGCTTGGACAGGGGAATGAACACTGAAGCTTTCTTT.

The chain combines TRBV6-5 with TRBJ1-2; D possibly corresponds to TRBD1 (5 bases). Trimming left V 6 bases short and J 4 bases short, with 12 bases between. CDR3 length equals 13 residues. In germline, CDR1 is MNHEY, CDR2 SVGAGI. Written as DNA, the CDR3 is TGTGCCAGCAGCTCTACTGACAGCTATGGCTACACCTTC. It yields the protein CASSSTDSYGYTF.

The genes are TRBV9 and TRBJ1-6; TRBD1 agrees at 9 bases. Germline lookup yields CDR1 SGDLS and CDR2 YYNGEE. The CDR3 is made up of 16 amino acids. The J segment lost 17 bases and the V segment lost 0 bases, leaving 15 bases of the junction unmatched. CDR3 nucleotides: TGTGCCAGCAGCGTAGAATCGGGACAGGGTTCTGGTTTAGTCCACTTT. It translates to CASSVESGQGSGLVHF.

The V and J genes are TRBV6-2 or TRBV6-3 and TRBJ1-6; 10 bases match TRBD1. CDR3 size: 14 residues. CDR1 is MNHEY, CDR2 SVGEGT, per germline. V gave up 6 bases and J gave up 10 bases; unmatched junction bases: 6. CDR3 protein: CASSWTGGESPLHF. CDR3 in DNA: TGTGCCAGCAGCTGGACAGGGGGTGAGTCACCCCTCCACTTT.

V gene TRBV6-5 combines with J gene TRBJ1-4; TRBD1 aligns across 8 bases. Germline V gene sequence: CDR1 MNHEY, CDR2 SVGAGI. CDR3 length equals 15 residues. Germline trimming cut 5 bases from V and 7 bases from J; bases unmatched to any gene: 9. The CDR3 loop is CASSPSGGIGEKLFF. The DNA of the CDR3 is TGTGCCAGCAGTCCCTCAGGGGGCATAGGTGAAAAACTGTTTTTT.

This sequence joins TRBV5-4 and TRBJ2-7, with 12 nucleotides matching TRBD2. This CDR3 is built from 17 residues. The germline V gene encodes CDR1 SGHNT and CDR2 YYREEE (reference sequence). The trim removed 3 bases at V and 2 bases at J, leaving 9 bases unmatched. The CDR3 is CASSSSPTSGGTYEQYF. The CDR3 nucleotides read TGTGCCAGCAGCTCCTCCCCGACTAGCGGGGGAACCTACGAGCAGTACTTC.

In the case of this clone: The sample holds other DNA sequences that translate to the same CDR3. Here the CDR3 reads CASSLQGGSYNEQFF. Written as DNA, the CDR3 is TGTGCCAGCAGTCTACAGGGGGGCTCCTACAATGAGCAGTTCTTC. The chain recombines TRBV7-3 with TRBJ2-1; 8 nucleotides align to TRBD1. The J segment lost 0 bases and the V segment lost 6 bases, leaving 4 bases of the junction unmatched. Germline loops: CDR1 SGHTA, CDR2 FQGTGA. The CDR3 has 15 amino acids. Looking up the rest from reference TRBV7-3 and TRBJ2-1 gives the full variable domain: GAGVSQTPSNKVTEKGKYVELRCDPISGHTALYWYRQSLGQGPEFLIYFQGTGAADDSGLPNDRFFAVRPEGSVSTLKIQRTERGDSAVYLCASSLQGGSYNEQFFGPGTRLTVL.

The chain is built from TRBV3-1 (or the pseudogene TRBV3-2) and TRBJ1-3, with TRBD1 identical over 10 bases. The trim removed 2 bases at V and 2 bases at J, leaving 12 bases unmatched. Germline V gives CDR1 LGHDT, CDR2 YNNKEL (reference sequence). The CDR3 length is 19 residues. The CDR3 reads CASSQTARTGGPAGNTIYF. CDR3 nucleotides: TGTGCCAGCAGCCAAACTGCCCGGACAGGGGGGCCGGCTGGAAACACCATATATTTT.

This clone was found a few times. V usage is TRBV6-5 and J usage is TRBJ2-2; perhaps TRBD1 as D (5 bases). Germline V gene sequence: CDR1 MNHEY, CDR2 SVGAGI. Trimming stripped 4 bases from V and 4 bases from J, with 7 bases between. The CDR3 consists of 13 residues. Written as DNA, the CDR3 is TGTGCCAGCAGTTTACAGGCCACCGGGGAGCTGTTTTTT. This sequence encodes CASSLQATGELFF.

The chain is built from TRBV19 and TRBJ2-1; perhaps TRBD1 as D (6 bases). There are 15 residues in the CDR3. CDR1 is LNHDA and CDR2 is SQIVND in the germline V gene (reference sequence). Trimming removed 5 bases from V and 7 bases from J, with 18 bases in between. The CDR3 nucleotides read TGTGCCAGTAGTGTGGACAGCTCGAGGTGGAATGAGCAGTTCTTC. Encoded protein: CASSVDSSRWNEQFF.

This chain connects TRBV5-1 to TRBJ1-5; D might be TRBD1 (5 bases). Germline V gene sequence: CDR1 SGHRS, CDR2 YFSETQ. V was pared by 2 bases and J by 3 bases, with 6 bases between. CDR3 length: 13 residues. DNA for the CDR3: TGCGCCAGCAGCTTAGGGGCCAATCAGCCCCAGCATTTT. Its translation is CASSLGANQPQHF.

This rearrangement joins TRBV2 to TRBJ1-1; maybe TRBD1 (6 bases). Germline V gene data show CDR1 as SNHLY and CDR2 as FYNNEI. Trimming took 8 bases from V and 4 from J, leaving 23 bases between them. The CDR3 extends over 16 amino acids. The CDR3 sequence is CASGRQALLSGTEAFF. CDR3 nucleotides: TGTGCCAGCGGCCGACAGGCGCTCCTGAGTGGCACTGAAGCTTTCTTT.

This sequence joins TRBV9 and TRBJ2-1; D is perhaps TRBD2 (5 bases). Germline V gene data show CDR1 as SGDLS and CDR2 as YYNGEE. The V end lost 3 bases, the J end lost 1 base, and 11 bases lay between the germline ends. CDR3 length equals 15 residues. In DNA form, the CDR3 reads TGTGCCAGCAGCGCAAAACCGGGGTCCTACAATGAGCAGTTCTTC. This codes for CASSAKPGSYNEQFF.

The CDR3 sequence: CASSSFEPGQKYGYTF. CDR3 sequence (DNA): TGTGCCAGCAGCTCATTCGAGCCGGGACAGAAGTATGGCTACACCTTC. This chain uses TRBV5-6 with TRBJ1-2; 7 nucleotides match TRBD1. Germline-derived CDR1 and CDR2 are SGHDT and YYEEEE. With 3 bases clipped from V and 5 bases from J, the junction kept 13 bases outside the gene matches. This CDR3 has 16 residues. Complete variable domain (other parts from reference TRBV5-6 and TRBJ1-2): DAGVTQSPTHLIKTRGQQVTLRCSPKSGHDTVSWYQQALGQGPQFIFQYYEEEERQRGNFPDRFSGHQFPNYSSELNVNALLLGDSALYLCASSSFEPGQKYGYTFGSGTRLTVV.

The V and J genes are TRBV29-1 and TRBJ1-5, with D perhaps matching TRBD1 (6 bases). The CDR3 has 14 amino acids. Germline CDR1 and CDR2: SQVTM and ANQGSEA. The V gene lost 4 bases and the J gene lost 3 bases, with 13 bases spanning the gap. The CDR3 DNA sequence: TGCAGCGTTGCGCCACAGGGTTTCAATCAGCCCCAGCATTTT. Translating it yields CSVAPQGFNQPQHF.

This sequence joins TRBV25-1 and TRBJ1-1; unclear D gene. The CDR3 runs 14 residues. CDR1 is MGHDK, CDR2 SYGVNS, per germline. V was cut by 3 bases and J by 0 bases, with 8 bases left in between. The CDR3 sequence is CASSDPTVNTEAFF. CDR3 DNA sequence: TGTGCCAGCAGTGACCCGACTGTGAACACTGAAGCTTTCTTT.